The text below deals with one T cell receptor (beta chain). The data originate from a study of CD8 T cells in ankylosing spondylitis. V lost 7 bases, J lost 1 base, and 5 bases stayed unmatched. The CDR3 sequence is 16 residues long. TCRdb re-called the 5' RACE reads with MiXCR, one entry per CDR3 protein. The table records some 300,000 distinct CDR3 sequences, under 25% of them present only once. This sequence joins TRBV12-3 or TRBV12-4 and TRBJ2-1, with TRBD2 matching over 12 bases. The TCR was taken from a female donor with ankylosing spondylitis or in good health (not recorded which). The specimen sequenced was blood, either unsorted or a sorted T cell fraction (not recorded which). This chain's CDR3 is CASTGLAGSSYNEQFF. As DNA, the CDR3 is TGTGCCAGCACCGGACTAGCGGGAAGTTCCTACAATGAGCAGTTCTTC.